The subject of this entry is one TCR beta chain. Its recognized antigen is unknown. No base-level quality is on record; no much larger clone is a single base apart. The immunoSEQ Assay, a bias-controlled multiplex PCR, was used to amplify TCRbeta CDR3 regions from genomic DNA. The study's processing was this. Within the assay, amplification of reference gene primers was used to estimate how many nucleated cells each sample contained. To quantify the absolute abundance of each unique TCRbeta CDR3 rearrangement, sequence reads were collapsed and filtered. For each sample, productive Simpson clonality was calculated as the square root of Simpson's diversity index across productive rearrangements. As stored in TCRdb, this immuneACCESS dataset retains in-frame rearrangements with V and J assigned. A fraction of the clones does not appear; measured against another copy, unresolved V genes explain less than half of the discrepancy, and the remainder lacks a known reason. D and trimming were read from the DNA, whereas the V and J calls and clone size are those reported in that table. For this sample there are about 200,000 clones; 70% to 90% appear just once. Around 2.2% of the sample rests with the top ten.

The CDR3 numbers 14 residues from cysteine through phenylalanine. Here the CDR3 DNA is all that survives: 42 bases in frame from base 1. At the junction V is shortened by 0 bases and J by 4 bases, with 9 bases in between. Based on the germline V gene, the CDR1 and CDR2 sequences are SNHLY and FYNNEI. The data belong to a study of blood T cell repertoires in COVID-19 (dated by TCRdb to 2018 to 2020). At the level of the whole study: Collaborator samples came from the United States, Italy and Spain and covered acute and convalescent phases of COVID-19. The material from the prospective study consisted of cDNA or gDNA derived from T cells, B-cell-depleted T cells, or PBMCs. Deeply sampled blood TCRbeta repertoires from subjects exposed to, actively infected with, or recovered from COVID-19 were included in the dataset. A freely available public database, intended as a resource for researchers studying the immune response to SARS-CoV-2, is where the repertoires were released. The samples were drawn from the first 160 participants of the ongoing ImmuneRACE study and from about 1,200 subjects provided by 6 global collaborators. A de-identified subject ID, COVID-19 status, age in years and sex were almost always included in the sample metadata. Where available, HLA class I and class II types were taken from metadata supplied by the sample provider and were not determined by assay-based typing.

What the work shows at the level of the full study, not this receptor alone: The quantity of clinical and demographic metadata differed by source and by participant and was supplied without curation.

Another Seattle source contributed samples from volunteer blood donors who had recovered from COVID-19. Whole blood was collected in K2EDTA tubes by collaborating institutions according to the institutions' own protocols. For TCRbeta analysis, collaborators shipped samples in one of three forms: frozen whole blood, isolated PBMCs, or DNA extracted from either of those sample types. This TCR was sampled from a man between 25 and 39 years old who had recovered from COVID-19. The specimen sequenced was peripheral blood. The rearrangement combines TRBV2 with TRBJ1-2, with the D gene not clear enough to name. The DNA sequence reads TGTGCCAGCAGTGAAGCAGGAGGGAGCTATGGCTACACCTTC. Its amino acids are CASSEAGGSYGYTF.